These 32 T cell receptor beta chains were sequenced from one sample in a study of T cell responses to AZD1222 COVID-19 vaccine. The data were produced by immunoSEQ multiplex PCR, yet TCRdb's version contains in-frame clones alone and is incomplete. The sample holds 72,000 or so clones, about 88% seen once. The sample here was peripheral blood, taken 28 days after the second AZD1222 dose. The receptors here all came from an adult who received the AZD1222 COVID-19 vaccine.

The chain couples TRBV7-3 to TRBJ1-5; the D gene is possibly TRBD1 (5 bases). Germline assignment: CDR1 SGHTA and CDR2 FQGTGA. The CDR3 runs to 16 residues. V was cut by 1 base and J by 0 bases, with 10 bases left in between. The CDR3 sequence: CASSLKGTHSNQPQHF. As DNA, the CDR3 is TGTGCCAGCAGCTTAAAGGGGACGCATAGCAATCAGCCCCAGCATTTT.

This sequence joins TRBV19 and TRBJ1-6, with TRBD1 matching 9 bases. V lost 6 bases and J lost 9; bases outside the gene matches: 15. The germline V gene has CDR1 LNHDA and CDR2 SQIVND (reference sequence). CDR3 length: 17 residues. This CDR3 reads CASSVPGQGVWGSPLHF. CDR3 in DNA: TGTGCCAGTAGCGTACCGGGACAGGGTGTCTGGGGTTCACCCCTCCACTTT.

The rearrangement joins TRBV27 to TRBJ1-1, with 9 bases aligning to TRBD1. This CDR3 has 15 residues. Trimming cost V 4 bases and J 1 base; bases outside gene matches: 4. Germline V lookup: CDR1 MNHEY, CDR2 SMNVEV (reference sequence). CDR3 coding DNA: TGTGCCAGCAGTTCCCCGGGACAGGGGAACACTGAAGCTTTCTTT. Its protein product is CASSSPGQGNTEAFF.

This sequence joins TRBV12-3 or TRBV12-4 and TRBJ1-2; D is unresolved. The CDR3 length is 13 residues. The V and J ends lost 7 bases and 2 bases respectively, with 11 bases between them. The CDR3 DNA reads TGTGCCAGCACCGGCGGGAGGAACTATGGCTACACCTTC. Its protein product is CASTGGRNYGYTF.

This rearrangement joins TRBV3-1 (or the pseudogene TRBV3-2) to TRBJ1-2, with TRBD1 matching 12 bases. The V segment lost 3 bases and the J segment 6 bases; nucleotides outside the gene matches: 11. Germline V gives CDR1 LGHDT, CDR2 YNNKEL (reference sequence). The CDR3 is 17 residues long. CDR3 bases: TGTGCCAGCAGCCAGAAGTTCCCGGGACAGGGGGCCAATGGCTACACCTTC. Its protein is CASSQKFPGQGANGYTF.

This sequence joins TRBV4-2 and TRBJ2-1; 7 bases match TRBD2. With 5 bases clipped from V and 8 bases from J, the junction kept 15 bases outside the gene matches. This CDR3 comprises 16 residues. CDR1 is LGHNA and CDR2 is YNFKEQ in the germline V gene. CDR3 sequence: CASSAGGRGLSDEQFF. The CDR3 DNA sequence: TGTGCCAGCAGCGCTGGGGGACGGGGACTAAGCGATGAGCAGTTCTTC.

The J gene is TRBJ2-1, the V gene TRBV9, with TRBD2 matching 13 bases. Per germline, CDR1 SGDLS and CDR2 YYNGEE. With V trimmed by 4 bases and J by 2 bases, 18 bases remained unmatched. This CDR3 has 21 residues. CDR3 bases: TGTGCCAGCAGCTTACCCCAGGCAGCCGGGACTAGCGGGGCAGCCTACAATGAGCAGTTCTTC. It encodes CASSLPQAAGTSGAAYNEQFF. Variable domain in full (rest from reference TRBV9 and TRBJ2-1): DSGVTQTPKHLITATGQRVTLRCSPRSGDLSVYWYQQSLDQGLQFLIQYYNGEERAKGNILERFSAQQFPDLHSELNLSSLELGDSALYFCASSLPQAAGTSGAAYNEQFFGPGTRLTVL.

V is TRBV28 and J is TRBJ2-5; D unresolved. The CDR3 is 12 amino acids. V was shortened by 9 bases and J by 0 bases, with 8 bases between the two germline ends. Germline V lookup: CDR1 MDHEN, CDR2 SYDVKM. This CDR3 reads CASQQNQETQYF. CDR3 in DNA: TGTGCCAGTCAACAGAACCAAGAGACCCAGTACTTC.

The V gene is TRBV7-2, the J gene TRBJ2-7, with TRBD2 matching 12 bases. The V and J ends lost 6 bases and 3 bases, in that order; junction bases with no gene match: 3. The germline gives CDR1 SGHTA, CDR2 FQGNSA. This CDR3 is 14 amino acids long. CDR3: CASRTSGSFYEQYF. The CDR3 DNA reads as TGTGCCAGCAGGACTAGCGGGAGTTTCTACGAGCAGTACTTC.

The V gene is TRBV9, the J gene TRBJ1-1; TRBD1 matches 10 bases. With V trimmed by 3 bases and J by 7 bases, 9 bases remained unmatched. The CDR3 extends over 15 amino acids. CDR1 SGDLS and CDR2 YYNGEE come from the germline V gene. CDR3 DNA sequence: TGTGCCAGCAGCGGCCGGGACAGGGGCAGGGATGAAGCTTTCTTT. Encoded protein: CASSGRDRGRDEAFF.

Here the CDR3 DNA reads TGCGCCAGCAGCTTAGTGTCGGGTGCCGGGGAGCTGTTTTTT. As protein: CASSLVSGAGELFF. The chain links TRBV5-1 to TRBJ2-2, with D uncertain. V was pared by 2 bases and J by 6 bases, with 11 bases between. CDR3 size: 14 residues. Germline V gene sequence: CDR1 SGHRS, CDR2 YFSETQ.

This clone was counted once. J is TRBJ2-1 and V is TRBV28, with TRBD1 matching over 8 bases. This CDR3 has 15 residues. V lost 5 bases, J lost 7 bases, and 10 bases stayed unmatched. Germline V gives CDR1 MDHEN, CDR2 SYDVKM. The CDR3 sequence: CASSVGARTGNEQFF. Here the CDR3 DNA reads TGTGCCAGCAGTGTAGGGGCCCGGACAGGGAATGAGCAGTTCTTC.

The chain carries TRBV29-1 and TRBJ2-1; tentatively, D is TRBD2 (7 bases). Trimming cost V 5 bases and J 10 bases, with 15 bases left between them. CDR1 is SQVTM, CDR2 ANQGSEA, per germline. The CDR3 length is 12 residues. This CDR3 reads CSVFGGRREQFF. DNA for the CDR3: TGCAGCGTTTTCGGGGGGCGTAGGGAGCAGTTCTTC.

Worth noting for this clone: Relative to the germline gene, one junction end is altered; a read error may explain this. This chain uses TRBV2 with TRBJ1-4; D is ambiguous. Germline V gene data show CDR1 as SNHLY and CDR2 as FYNNEI. This CDR3 is 11 amino acids long. The DNA for the CDR3 is TGTGCCAGCAGTGAATGGAGTTTAAGGATTTTT. Amino acids: CASSEWSLRIF.

V usage is TRBV10-3 and J usage is TRBJ2-1, with D perhaps TRBD2 (5 bases). Germline V gives CDR1 ENHRY, CDR2 SYGVKD. The CDR3 consists of 14 residues. V lost 7 bases and J 8 bases, leaving 18 bases between the germline ends. The CDR3 region is CAINRTPDGDEQFF. The DNA for the CDR3 is TGTGCCATCAACCGGACCCCCGACGGGGATGAGCAGTTCTTC.

CDR3 loop: CASSATGVYGYTF. In DNA form, the CDR3 reads TGTGCCAGCAGCGCTACAGGGGTCTATGGCTACACCTTC. The rearrangement uses TRBV7-8 and TRBJ1-2; 7 bases map to TRBD1. This CDR3 is 13 amino acids long. Per the germline V gene, CDR1 is SGHVS and CDR2 is FQNEAQ. After removal of 5 bases from V and 4 bases from J, the junction contained 4 bases not matched to a gene.

This chain joins TRBV19 and TRBJ1-1, with D hard to call. Germline CDR1 LNHDA, CDR2 SQIVND (reference sequence). V gave up 3 bases and J gave up 0 bases, with 11 bases separating them. The CDR3 is 15 amino acids. In DNA form, the CDR3 reads TGTGCCAGTAGTATCGTCGGAGAAATGAACACTGAAGCTTTCTTT. It yields the protein CASSIVGEMNTEAFF.

This clone was observed once. This rearrangement joins TRBV5-1 to TRBJ2-5; perhaps D is TRBD1 or TRBD2 (5 bases each). The germline V and J ends were trimmed by 7 bases and 2 bases, with 12 bases remaining between them. CDR3 length: 13 residues. Germline CDR1 and CDR2: SGHRS and YFSETQ. The CDR3 loop reads CASGFGGQETQYF. The CDR3 region has the DNA TGCGCCAGCGGTTTTGGGGGACAAGAGACCCAGTACTTC.

This clone has only one observation. The V gene is TRBV5-1, the J gene TRBJ2-7; weak D call: TRBD2 (7 bases). The V gene's germline CDR1 is SGHRS and CDR2 YFSETQ. The CDR3 covers 15 residues. The ends were cut back, 0 bases at V and 2 bases at J, with 12 bases in the middle. The CDR3 reads CASSLEGGVPYEQYF. The CDR3 bases are TGCGCCAGCAGCTTGGAAGGGGGGGTCCCCTACGAGCAGTACTTC.

This rearrangement joins TRBV7-2 to TRBJ2-5; 8 positions match TRBD2. CDR1 and CDR2 (germline): SGHTA, FQGNSA. V lost 2 bases to trimming and J lost 4 bases; unmatched junction nucleotides: 12. CDR3 length equals 17 residues. The CDR3 loop reads CASSLYPSGSGGETQYF. The CDR3 region has the DNA TGTGCCAGCAGCTTATATCCTAGCGGGTCCGGGGGAGAGACCCAGTACTTC.

The V gene is TRBV30, the J gene TRBJ2-2; D perhaps matches TRBD2 (6 bases). V dropped 1 base and J dropped 3 bases, with 9 bases sitting between them. The CDR3 totals 14 residues. Germline assignment: CDR1 GTSNPN and CDR2 SVGIG (reference sequence). The CDR3 region is CAWSARGDTGELFF. The CDR3, as DNA: TGTGCCTGGAGTGCGCGGGGAGACACCGGGGAGCTGTTTTTT.

The chain links TRBV11-3 to TRBJ1-3, with D hard to call. The V end was cut by 2 bases, the J end by 5 bases, with 10 bases between. The CDR3 is 14 residues long. Germline CDR1 reads SGHNT; CDR2 reads YENEEA. CDR3 sequence: CASSLIGYRNTIYF. The CDR3 coding sequence is TGTGCCAGCAGCTTAATTGGGTACCGAAACACCATATATTTT.

The chain couples TRBV11-1 to TRBJ1-1; 10 bases agree with TRBD1. The CDR3 covers 15 residues. CDR1 SGHAT and CDR2 FQDESV come from the germline V gene (reference sequence). The junction had 4 bases not matched to a gene; V was cut back by 5 bases and J by 1 base. The CDR3 DNA reads TGTGCCAGCAGCCAGGGACAGGGGCCGAACACTGAAGCTTTCTTT. It encodes CASSQGQGPNTEAFF.

The chain employs TRBV5-4 and TRBJ2-3; a possible D gene is TRBD2 (6 bases). The V and J ends lost 0 bases and 0 bases respectively, with 8 bases between them. CDR3 size: 15 residues. CDR1 and CDR2 (germline): SGHNT, YYREEE (reference sequence). This chain's CDR3 is CASSLESGSTDTQYF. The CDR3 nucleotides are TGTGCCAGCAGCTTGGAGAGCGGGAGCACAGATACGCAGTATTTT.

A few counts support this clone. The genes are TRBV5-6 and TRBJ2-1, with 7 bases matching TRBD2. There are 13 residues in the CDR3. Germline V gene data show CDR1 as SGHDT and CDR2 as YYEEEE. Trimming took 6 bases from V and 5 from J; bases not matched to a gene: 5. The chain's CDR3 is CASTAGENNEQFF. CDR3 nucleotide sequence: TGTGCCAGCACTGCGGGAGAGAACAATGAGCAGTTCTTC.

This chain joins TRBV5-1 and TRBJ2-7, with 11 bases lining up with TRBD2. In germline, CDR1 is SGHRS, CDR2 YFSETQ. The CDR3 covers 16 residues. V gave up 0 bases and J gave up 3 bases; unmatched junction bases: 5. The CDR3 here is CASSLATGLADYEQYF. In DNA form, the CDR3 reads TGCGCCAGCAGCTTGGCAACGGGACTAGCGGACTACGAGCAGTACTTC.

The chain carries TRBV5-1 and TRBJ1-4; D unclear. V lost 0 bases and J 4 bases, leaving 7 bases between the germline ends. The CDR3 is made up of 14 amino acids. Germline assignment: CDR1 SGHRS and CDR2 YFSETQ. The DNA of the CDR3 is TGCGCCAGCAGCTTGGGGCAAGTTAATGAAAAACTGTTTTTT. Translation gives CASSLGQVNEKLFF.

The chain has TRBV15 and TRBJ1-4, with D unclear. Germline CDR1 is LNHNV and CDR2 is YYDKDF (reference sequence). The ends were cut back, 0 bases at V and 8 bases at J, with 7 bases in the middle. The CDR3 has 13 residues. The CDR3 region has the DNA TGTGCCACCAGCAGAGATCAGAGGGAAAAACTGTTTTTT. Protein sequence: CATSRDQREKLFF.

The J gene is TRBJ1-1, the V gene TRBV5-1; 8 nucleotides agree with TRBD1. Trimming took 4 bases from V and 7 from J; bases not matched to a gene: 6. Germline-derived CDR1 and CDR2 are SGHRS and YFSETQ. The CDR3 length is 13 residues. The CDR3 here is CASSSGDRGEAFF. The CDR3 coding sequence is TGCGCCAGCAGCAGCGGCGACAGGGGTGAAGCTTTCTTT.

This chain connects TRBV15 to TRBJ1-5, with D unclear. V was cut by 8 bases and J by 2 bases, with 13 bases left in between. Germline CDR1 and CDR2: LNHNV and YYDKDF (reference sequence). The CDR3 sequence is 14 residues long. DNA for the CDR3: TGTGCCACCGGGCCACTCGGAGGCAATCAGCCCCAGCATTTT. Protein: CATGPLGGNQPQHF.

The CDR3 spells CAWSIGGGWTEAFF. CDR3 nucleotide sequence: TGTGCCTGGAGTATCGGGGGCGGATGGACTGAAGCTTTCTTT. The J gene is TRBJ1-1, the V gene TRBV30; possible D gene TRBD1, 6 bases. The CDR3 extends over 14 amino acids. Germline CDR1 and CDR2: GTSNPN and SVGIG (reference sequence). Trimming removed 2 bases at V and 5 bases at J, with 15 bases between.

V gene TRBV7-2 combines with J gene TRBJ2-3, with unresolved D. Germline CDR1 reads SGHTA; CDR2 reads FQGNSA. V lost 2 bases to trimming and J lost 0 bases, with 9 bases between them. The CDR3 is 15 amino acids. DNA for the CDR3: TGTGCCAGCAGCTTAAACCCACTGAGCACAGATACGCAGTATTTT. Translated, it gives CASSLNPLSTDTQYF.